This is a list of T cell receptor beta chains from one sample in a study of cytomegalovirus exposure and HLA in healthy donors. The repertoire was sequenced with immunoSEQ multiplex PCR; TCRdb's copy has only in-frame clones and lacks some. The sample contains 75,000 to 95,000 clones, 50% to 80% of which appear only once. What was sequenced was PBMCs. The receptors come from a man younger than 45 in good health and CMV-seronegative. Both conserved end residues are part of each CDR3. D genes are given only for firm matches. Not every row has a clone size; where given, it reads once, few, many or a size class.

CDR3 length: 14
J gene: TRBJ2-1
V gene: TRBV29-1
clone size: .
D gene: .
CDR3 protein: CSVELGRFHNEQFF
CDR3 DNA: TGCAGCGTTGAACTGGGGCGGTTCCACAATGAGCAGTTCTTC

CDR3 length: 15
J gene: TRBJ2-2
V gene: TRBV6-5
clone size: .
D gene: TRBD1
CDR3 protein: CASSYLQGAAGELFF
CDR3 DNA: TGTGCCAGCAGTTATCTACAGGGGGCTGCGGGAGAGCTGTTTTTT

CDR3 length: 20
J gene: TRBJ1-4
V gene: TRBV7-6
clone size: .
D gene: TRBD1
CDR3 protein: CASSPTRARDRVEAWEKLFF
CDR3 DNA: TGTGCCAGCAGCCCCACACGGGCACGGGACAGGGTTGAGGCTTGGGAAAAACTGTTTTTT

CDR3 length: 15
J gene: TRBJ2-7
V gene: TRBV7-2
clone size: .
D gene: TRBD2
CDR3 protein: CASSRSGGLEYEQYF
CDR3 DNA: TGTGCCAGCAGCCGCTCGGGGGGACTAGAGTACGAGCAGTACTTC

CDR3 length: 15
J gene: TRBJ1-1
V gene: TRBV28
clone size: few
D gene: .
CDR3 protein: CASSFRETINTEAFF
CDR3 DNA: TGTGCCAGCAGTTTTAGGGAGACTATTAACACTGAAGCTTTCTTT

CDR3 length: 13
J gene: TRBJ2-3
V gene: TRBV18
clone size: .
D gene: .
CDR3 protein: CASSPSGQDTQYF
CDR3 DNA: TGTGCCAGCTCACCATCAGGGCAAGATACGCAGTATTTT

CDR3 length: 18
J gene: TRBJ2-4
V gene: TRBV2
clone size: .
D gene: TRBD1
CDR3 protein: CASSEWKGTVDVLDIQYF
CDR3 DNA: TGTGCCAGCAGTGAATGGAAAGGGACAGTCGACGTTTTGGACATTCAGTACTTC

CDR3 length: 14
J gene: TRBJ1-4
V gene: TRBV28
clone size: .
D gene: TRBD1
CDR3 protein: CASRGTGGNEKLFF
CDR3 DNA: TGTGCCAGCAGAGGGACAGGGGGAAATGAAAAACTGTTTTTT

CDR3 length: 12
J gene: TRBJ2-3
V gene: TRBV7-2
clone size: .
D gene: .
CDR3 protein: CASNFGTDTQYF
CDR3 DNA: TGTGCCAGCAACTTCGGCACAGATACGCAGTATTTT

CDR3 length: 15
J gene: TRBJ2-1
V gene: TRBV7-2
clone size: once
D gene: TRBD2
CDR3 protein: CASSLGTSGGYEQFF
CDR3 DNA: TGTGCCAGCAGCTTAGGGACTAGCGGGGGATATGAGCAGTTCTTC

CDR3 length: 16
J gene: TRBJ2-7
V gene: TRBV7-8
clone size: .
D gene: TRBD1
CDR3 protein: CASSAFTGGNSYEQYF
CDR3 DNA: TGTGCCAGCAGCGCCTTCACAGGGGGGAACTCCTACGAGCAGTACTTC

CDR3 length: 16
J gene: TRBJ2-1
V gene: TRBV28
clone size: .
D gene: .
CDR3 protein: CASRSSVGAGENEQFF
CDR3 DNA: TGTGCCAGCAGAAGTTCCGTAGGGGCAGGGGAGAATGAGCAGTTCTTC

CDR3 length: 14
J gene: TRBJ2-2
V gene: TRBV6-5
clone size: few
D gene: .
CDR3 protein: CASTRGGNTGELFF
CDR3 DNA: TGTGCCAGCACCAGAGGGGGGAACACCGGGGAGCTGTTTTTT

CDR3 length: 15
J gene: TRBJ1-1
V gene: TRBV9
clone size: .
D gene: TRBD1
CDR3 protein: CASSVEPDRGTEAFF
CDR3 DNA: TGTGCCAGCAGCGTAGAACCCGACAGGGGCACTGAAGCTTTCTTT

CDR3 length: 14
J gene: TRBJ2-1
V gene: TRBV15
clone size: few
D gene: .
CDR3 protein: CATMKIGQTNEQFF
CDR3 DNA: TGTGCCACCATGAAAATCGGACAAACAAATGAGCAGTTCTTC

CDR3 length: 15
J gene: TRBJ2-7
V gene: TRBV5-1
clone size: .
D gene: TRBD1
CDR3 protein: CASSAGTGYSYEQYF
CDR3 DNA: TGCGCCAGCAGCGCCGGGACAGGTTACTCCTACGAGCAGTACTTC

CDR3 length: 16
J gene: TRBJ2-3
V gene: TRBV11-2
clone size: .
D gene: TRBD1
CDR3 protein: CASSLGAGGMLDTQYF
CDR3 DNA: TGTGCCAGCAGCTTAGGTGCAGGGGGCATGTTAGATACGCAGTATTTT

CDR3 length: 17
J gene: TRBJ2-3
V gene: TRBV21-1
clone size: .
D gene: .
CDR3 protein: CASSLRTSGGDTDTQYF
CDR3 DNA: TGTGCCAGCAGCCTCCGGACTAGCGGGGGGGATACAGATACGCAGTATTTT

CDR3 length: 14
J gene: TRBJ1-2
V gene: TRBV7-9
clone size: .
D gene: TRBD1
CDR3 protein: CASSRGQIVYGYTF
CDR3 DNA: TGTGCCAGCAGCCGGGGACAGATAGTGTATGGCTACACCTTC

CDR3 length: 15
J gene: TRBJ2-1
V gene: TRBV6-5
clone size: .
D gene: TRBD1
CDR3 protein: CASSRQGIGYNEQFF
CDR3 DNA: TGTGCCAGCAGTCGACAGGGTATCGGGTACAATGAGCAGTTCTTC

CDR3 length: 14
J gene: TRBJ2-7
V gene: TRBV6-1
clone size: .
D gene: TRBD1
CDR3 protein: CASRLSRGTYEQYF
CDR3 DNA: TGTGCCAGCAGGCTAAGCAGGGGGACCTACGAGCAGTACTTC

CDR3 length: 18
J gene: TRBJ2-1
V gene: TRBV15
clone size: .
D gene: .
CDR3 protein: CATSRAPVGGILYNEQFF
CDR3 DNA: TGTGCCACCAGCAGAGCGCCCGTTGGAGGGATCCTCTACAATGAGCAGTTCTTC

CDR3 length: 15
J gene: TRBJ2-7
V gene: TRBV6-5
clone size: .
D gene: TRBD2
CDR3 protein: CASSPRLAGIYEQYF
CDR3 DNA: TGTGCCAGCAGCCCACGACTAGCGGGAATCTACGAGCAGTACTTC

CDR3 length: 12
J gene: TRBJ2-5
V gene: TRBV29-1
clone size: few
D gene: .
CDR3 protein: CSVERVRETQYF
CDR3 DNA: TGCAGCGTTGAACGAGTACGGGAGACCCAGTACTTC

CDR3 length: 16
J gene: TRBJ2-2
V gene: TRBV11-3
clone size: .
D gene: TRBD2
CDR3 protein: CASSQGLAGGPGELFF
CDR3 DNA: TGTGCCAGCAGCCAGGGGTTGGCGGGGGGACCCGGGGAGCTGTTTTTT

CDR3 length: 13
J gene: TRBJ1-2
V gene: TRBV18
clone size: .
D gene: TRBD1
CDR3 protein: CASSQGTDYGYTF
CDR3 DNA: TGTGCCAGCTCGCAAGGGACAGACTATGGCTACACCTTC

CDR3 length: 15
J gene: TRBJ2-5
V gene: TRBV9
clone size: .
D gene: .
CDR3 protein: CASSGGTSRGETQYF
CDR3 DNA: TGTGCCAGCAGCGGGGGAACTAGCAGGGGGGAGACCCAGTACTTC

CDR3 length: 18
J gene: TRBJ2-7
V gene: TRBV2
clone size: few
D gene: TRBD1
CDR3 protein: CASSEARDSLSPTYEQYF
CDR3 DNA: TGTGCCAGCAGTGAAGCAAGGGACAGTCTGTCACCAACCTACGAGCAGTACTTC

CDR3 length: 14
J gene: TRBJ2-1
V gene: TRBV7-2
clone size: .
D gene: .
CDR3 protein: CASKAFSSYNEQFF
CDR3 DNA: TGTGCCAGCAAAGCGTTCAGCTCCTACAATGAGCAGTTCTTC

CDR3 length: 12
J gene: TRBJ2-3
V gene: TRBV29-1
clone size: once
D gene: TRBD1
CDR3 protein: CSVYRGPDTQYF
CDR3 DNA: TGCAGCGTTTACAGGGGTCCGGATACGCAGTATTTT

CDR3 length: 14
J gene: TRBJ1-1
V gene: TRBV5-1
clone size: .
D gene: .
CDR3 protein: CASSLVYGSTEAFF
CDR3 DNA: TGCGCCAGCAGCTTGGTGTACGGTTCCACTGAAGCTTTCTTT

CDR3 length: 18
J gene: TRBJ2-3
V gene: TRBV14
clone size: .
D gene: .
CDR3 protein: CASSQAVFSWASTDTQYF
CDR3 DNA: TGTGCCAGCAGCCAAGCGGTATTTTCGTGGGCCAGCACAGATACGCAGTATTTT

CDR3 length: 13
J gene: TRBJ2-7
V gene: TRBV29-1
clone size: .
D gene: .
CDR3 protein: CSVEGGVIYEQYF
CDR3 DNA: TGCAGCGTTGAAGGGGGGGTAATCTACGAGCAGTACTTC

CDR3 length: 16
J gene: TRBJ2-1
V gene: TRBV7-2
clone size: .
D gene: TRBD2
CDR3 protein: CASSLYEGGPYNEQFF
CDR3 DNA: TGTGCCAGCAGCTTATACGAGGGAGGGCCTTACAATGAGCAGTTCTTC

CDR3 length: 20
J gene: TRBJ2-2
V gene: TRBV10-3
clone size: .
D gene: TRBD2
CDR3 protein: CAISESISSGSPTHTGELFF
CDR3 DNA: TGTGCCATCAGTGAGTCGATTTCTAGCGGGAGCCCCACACACACCGGGGAGCTGTTTTTT

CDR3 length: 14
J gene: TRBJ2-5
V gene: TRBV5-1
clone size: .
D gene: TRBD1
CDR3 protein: CASSLGTGEETQYF
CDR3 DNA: TGCGCCAGCAGCCTGGGGACAGGGGAAGAGACCCAGTACTTC

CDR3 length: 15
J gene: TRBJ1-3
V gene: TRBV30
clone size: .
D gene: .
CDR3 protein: CAWSGDGGSGNTIYF
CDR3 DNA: TGTGCCTGGAGTGGGGACGGGGGGTCTGGAAACACCATATATTTT

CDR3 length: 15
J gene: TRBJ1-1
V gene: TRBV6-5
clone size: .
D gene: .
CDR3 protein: CASRKQGLLNTEAFF
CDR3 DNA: TGTGCCAGCAGAAAACAGGGCTTATTGAACACTGAAGCTTTCTTT

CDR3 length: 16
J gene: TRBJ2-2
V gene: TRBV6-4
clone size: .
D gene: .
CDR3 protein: CASSPTGSVVTGELFF
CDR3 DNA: TGTGCCAGCAGTCCCACAGGGTCGGTGGTCACCGGGGAGCTGTTTTTT

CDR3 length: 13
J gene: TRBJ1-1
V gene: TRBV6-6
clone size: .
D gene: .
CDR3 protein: CASSSSTNTEAFF
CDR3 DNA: TGTGCCAGCAGTAGTTCTACGAACACTGAAGCTTTCTTT

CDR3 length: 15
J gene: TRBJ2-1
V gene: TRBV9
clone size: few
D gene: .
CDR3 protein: CASSVEEGSYNEQFF
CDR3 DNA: TGTGCCAGCAGCGTAGAGGAGGGGTCCTACAATGAGCAGTTCTTC

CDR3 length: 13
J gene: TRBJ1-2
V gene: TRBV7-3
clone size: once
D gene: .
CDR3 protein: CASSLDNNYGYTF
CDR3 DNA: TGTGCCAGCAGCCTCGACAATAACTATGGCTACACCTTC

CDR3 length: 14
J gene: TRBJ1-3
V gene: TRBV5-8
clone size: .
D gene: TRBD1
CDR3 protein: CASSPWTGRNTIYF
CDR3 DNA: TGTGCCAGCAGCCCTTGGACAGGTCGCAACACCATATATTTT

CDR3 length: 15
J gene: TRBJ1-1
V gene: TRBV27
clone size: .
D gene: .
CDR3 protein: CASSFGGLMNTEAFF
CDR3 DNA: TGTGCCAGCAGTTTTGGGGGCCTGATGAACACTGAAGCTTTCTTT

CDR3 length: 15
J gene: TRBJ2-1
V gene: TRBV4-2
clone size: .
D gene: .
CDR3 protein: CASSQGGSLDNEQFF
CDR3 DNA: TGTGCCAGCAGCCAAGGAGGGAGTTTGGACAATGAGCAGTTCTTC

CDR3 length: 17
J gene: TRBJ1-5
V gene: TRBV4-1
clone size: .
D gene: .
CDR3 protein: CASSQEFKGDRNQPQHF
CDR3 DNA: TGCGCCAGCAGCCAAGAGTTCAAGGGGGATAGGAATCAGCCCCAGCATTTT

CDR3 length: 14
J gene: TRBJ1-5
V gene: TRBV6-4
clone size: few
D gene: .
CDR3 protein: CASSEGEGNQPQHF
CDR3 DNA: TGTGCCAGCAGTGAAGGGGAAGGCAATCAGCCCCAGCATTTT